The rows below give T cell receptor beta chains drawn from one sample of a study of OX40 agonist ivuxolimab in advanced cancers. Measured with immunoSEQ multiplex PCR; TCRdb has only the in-frame clones, and not every one. The table has 75,000 to 80,000 clones, over 70% seen once. The sample in question was CD4+ or CD8+ T cells sorted from blood, obtained in a trial of the OX40 agonist ivuxolimab. Receptors were obtained from an adult with an advanced solid tumor such as melanoma, head and neck, liver or kidney cancer. CDR3s include the opening cysteine and the closing phenylalanine or tryptophan. D genes are given only for firm matches. Expanded clones are given a class, and other clones once, few, many or no size at all.

v_call	j_call	d_call	clone_size	cdr3_nt	cdr3_aa
TRBV5-4	TRBJ2-5	NA	NA	TGTGCCAGCAGCCCAAAGACTAGCCAAGAGACCCAGTACTTC	CASSPKTSQETQYF
TRBV7-8	TRBJ1-1	NA	NA	TGTGCCAGCAGCTTATTTTGGGCGAACACTGAAGCTTTCTTT	CASSLFWANTEAFF
TRBV6-1	TRBJ2-2	TRBD2	NA	TGTGCCAGCAGTGAATTATTAGCGGGGGCCACCGGGGAGCTGTTTTTT	CASSELLAGATGELFF
TRBV10-3	TRBJ1-1	NA	once	TGTGCCATCAGTGATTTGGGGGGTAGGGTTGAAGCTTTCTTT	CAISDLGGRVEAFF
TRBV21-1	TRBJ2-4	NA	few	TGTGCCAGCAGCAAATGGACAGCCAAAAACATTCAGTACTTC	CASSKWTAKNIQYF
TRBV7-9	TRBJ2-7	NA	NA	TGTGCCAGCAGCGGACAGCCCTCCTACGAGCAGTACTTC	CASSGQPSYEQYF
TRBV7-9	TRBJ2-3	TRBD2	NA	TGTGCCAGCAGCTTCGGGGGGGCGACAGATACGCAGTATTTT	CASSFGGATDTQYF
TRBV5-1	TRBJ2-2	TRBD2	NA	TGCGCCAGCAGCATACTAGCGGGGGGAACGAACACCGGGGAGCTGTTTTTT	CASSILAGGTNTGELFF
TRBV9	TRBJ2-2	NA	once	TGTGCCAGCAGCGTAAAACGGACAGAGGGGAACACCGGGGAGCTGTTTTTT	CASSVKRTEGNTGELFF
TRBV5-1	TRBJ2-1	TRBD1	NA	TGCGCCAGCACGACTGGGACAGGATCTAGCTCCTACAATGAGCAGTTCTTC	CASTTGTGSSSYNEQFF
TRBV28	TRBJ2-1	NA	once	TGTGCCAGCAGTTTACCAGGAGATAGCTCCTACAATGAGCAGTTCTTC	CASSLPGDSSYNEQFF
TRBV30	TRBJ2-3	TRBD2	NA	TGTGCCTGGAGTAAACGTAGGGAGGGTACGCAGTATTTT	CAWSKRREGTQYF
TRBV5-4	TRBJ2-3	TRBD2	NA	TGTGCCAGCAGCATGGGACTATCTAGCACAGATACGCAGTATTTT	CASSMGLSSTDTQYF
TRBV27	TRBJ2-7	NA	NA	TGTGCCAGCAAAGAGGGGCCCTACGAGCAGTACTTC	CASKEGPYEQYF
TRBV7-8	TRBJ1-1	NA	once	TGTGCCAGCAGCCCCAACACGAACACTGAAGCTTTCTTT	CASSPNTNTEAFF
TRBV7-3	TRBJ1-1	NA	NA	TGTGCCAGCAGCTTAACGGGCGGGCCTACTGAAGCTTTCTTT	CASSLTGGPTEAFF
TRBV6-4	TRBJ2-1	TRBD2	few	TGTGCCATCAGTGTCGGTCTAGCGGGCGCCTACAATGAGCAGTTCTTC	CAISVGLAGAYNEQFF
TRBV6-4	TRBJ2-5	TRBD2	NA	TGTGCCAGCGGGCGGGAGGGCCTGGAGACCCAGTACTTC	CASGREGLETQYF
TRBV11-3	TRBJ1-1	NA	NA	TGTGCCAGCAGCTTAGGGGGTTCGGCGAACACTGAAGCTTTCTTT	CASSLGGSANTEAFF
TRBV7-9	TRBJ1-4	NA	NA	TGTGCCAGCAGCTTAAAAGGGGGGACTAATGAAAAACTGTTTTTT	CASSLKGGTNEKLFF
TRBV6-5	TRBJ2-7	TRBD2	NA	TGTGCCAGCAGTTTGGAGGGACTAGCGTTCTACGAGCAGTACTTC	CASSLEGLAFYEQYF
TRBV10-3	TRBJ2-3	NA	NA	TGTGCCATCAGTGGAACCCAGCCGGGAGAGGGGGATACGCAGTATTTT	CAISGTQPGEGDTQYF
TRBV11-2	TRBJ1-6	NA	NA	TGTGCCAGCAGCCGGGCGTTCTCCTATAATTCACCCCTCCACTTT	CASSRAFSYNSPLHF
TRBV5-1	TRBJ1-4	NA	NA	TGCGCCAGCACCCTTGCAGGACAACGAAATGAAAAACTGTTTTTT	CASTLAGQRNEKLFF
TRBV6-5	TRBJ1-4	NA	NA	TGTGCCAGCAGGGGAGAAGATGAAAAACTGTTTTTT	CASRGEDEKLFF
TRBV7-2	TRBJ2-1	NA	NA	TGTGCCAGCAGCCCTTACCTACTAGTTAGCTCCTACAATGAGCAGTTCTTC	CASSPYLLVSSYNEQFF
TRBV29-1	TRBJ2-1	NA	NA	TGCAGCGTTGCTTCGGCAGAACGCAATGAGCAGTTCTTC	CSVASAERNEQFF
TRBV6-5	TRBJ2-7	TRBD1	NA	TGTGCCAGCAGTTACGGGACAGGGGCTACGAGGGAGCAGTACTTC	CASSYGTGATREQYF
TRBV29-1	TRBJ2-2	NA	NA	TGCAGCGTTGTTCTGGTGGGGGTGAACACCGGGGAGCTGTTTTTT	CSVVLVGVNTGELFF
TRBV19	TRBJ1-3	NA	NA	TGTGCCAGTAGGAGGGGTCAGGGGTCAGTGGAAAACACCATATATTTT	CASRRGQGSVENTIYF
TRBV7-3	TRBJ1-6	NA	few	TGTGCCAGCAGTTCCGGGACAAATTCACCCCTCCACTTT	CASSSGTNSPLHF
TRBV27	TRBJ2-3	NA	NA	TGTGCCAGCAGTTTATCGGTCGGAGCTACGCAGTATTTT	CASSLSVGATQYF
TRBV9	TRBJ2-5	TRBD2	NA	TGTGCCAGCAGCGGAGGACTAGCGGGGGGTCAAAAAGAGACCCAGTACTTC	CASSGGLAGGQKETQYF
TRBV2	TRBJ1-1	NA	NA	TGTGCCAACCGCAGGGATCCGAACACTGAAGCTTTCTTT	CANRRDPNTEAFF
TRBV30	TRBJ1-2	TRBD1	few	TGTGCCTGGAGGCTACAGGGGGCTAATGGCTACACCTTC	CAWRLQGANGYTF
TRBV5-6	TRBJ1-5	NA	NA	TGTGCCAGCAGCACAACCACGGGCGGGGCGACTAATCAGCCCCAGCATTTT	CASSTTTGGATNQPQHF
TRBV7-3	TRBJ2-3	TRBD1	few	TGTGCCAGCAGCTTAACCCCTGGACAGGGCGATACGCAGTATTTT	CASSLTPGQGDTQYF
TRBV2	TRBJ2-2	NA	NA	TGTGCCAGCAGTGGCCAGGGGTTGAACACCGGGGAGCTGTTTTTT	CASSGQGLNTGELFF
TRBV6-1	TRBJ2-7	TRBD1	few	TGTGCCAGCACCCGAAGGACAGGGATCTACGAGCAGTACTTC	CASTRRTGIYEQYF
TRBV9	TRBJ2-3	NA	NA	TGTGCCAGCAGCGTAGTAGATAGCGTCACAGATACGCAGTATTTT	CASSVVDSVTDTQYF
TRBV6-1	TRBJ1-4	TRBD1	few	TGTGCCAGCAGGGGACAGGGTGCAACTAATGAAAAACTGTTTTTT	CASRGQGATNEKLFF
TRBV19	TRBJ1-6	NA	NA	TGTGCCAGTAGTATTATAGGGGAGTCTTCCCTCCACTTT	CASSIIGESSLHF
TRBV5-5	TRBJ2-7	NA	NA	TGTGCCAGCAGCTTGGCCGGCAGGTCCATCTACGAGCAGTACTTC	CASSLAGRSIYEQYF
TRBV6-5	TRBJ1-5	NA	few	TGTGCCAGCAGTTACACGTTCGGGCAGCCCCAGCATTTT	CASSYTFGQPQHF
TRBV19	TRBJ2-1	TRBD1	NA	TGTGCCAGTAGTATTGTCCCGGGACAGGGGAAGAATGAGCAGTTCTTC	CASSIVPGQGKNEQFF
TRBV7-9	TRBJ1-1	NA	NA	TGTGCCAGCAGCTTAGCGCTTGGGAGGGGATTGGAGAACACTGAAGCTTTCTTT	CASSLALGRGLENTEAFF
TRBV6-6	TRBJ1-1	NA	NA	TGTGCCAGCACTTTAAAGACTGCCGAAGCTTTCTTT	CASTLKTAEAFF
TRBV5-1	TRBJ1-2	NA	NA	TGCGCCAGCAGCTTGAGCGGCAGTAGCCTCGGCTACACCTTC	CASSLSGSSLGYTF
TRBV9	TRBJ2-7	NA	NA	TGTGCCAGCAGCGTAGGGGCGGTGGGCAACGAGCAGTACTTC	CASSVGAVGNEQYF
TRBV6-5	TRBJ1-2	TRBD1	NA	TGTGCCAGCAGTCGGACAGGGGCTGGGGACTATGGCTACACCTTC	CASSRTGAGDYGYTF
TRBV4-2	TRBJ2-7	NA	NA	TGTGCCAGCACCCGAGAAGTCAGGGGCTCCTACGAGCAGTACTTC	CASTREVRGSYEQYF
TRBV2	TRBJ1-1	TRBD1	NA	TGTGCCAGCAGTCGGACCAGGGGGGGGAACACTGAAGCTTTCTTT	CASSRTRGGNTEAFF
TRBV2	TRBJ2-7	NA	NA	TGTGCCAGCAGCGAATCGGCGGACGGATCCTACGAGCAGTACTTC	CASSESADGSYEQYF
TRBV29-1	TRBJ1-2	TRBD1	NA	TGCAGCGGAATCGGGACAGGAGCTGGCTACACCTTC	CSGIGTGAGYTF
TRBV6-1	TRBJ2-2	NA	few	TGTGCCAGCAGTGGGGGACTGGAGGCCGGGGAGCTGTTTTTT	CASSGGLEAGELFF
TRBV7-9	TRBJ1-3	NA	NA	TGTGCCAGCAGCTTCGTAGGAAACACCATATATTTT	CASSFVGNTIYF
TRBV6-1	TRBJ1-6	NA	NA	TGTGCCAGCAGTGAGGAGGGGCCCCTCCACTTT	CASSEEGPLHF
TRBV9	TRBJ1-4	TRBD1	NA	TGTGCCAGCAGTTTGCAGGGGGCCGGCGAAAAACTGTTTTTT	CASSLQGAGEKLFF
TRBV7-2	TRBJ1-1	NA	once	TGTGCCAGCGGGGCTTCAGGGGTTACTGAAGCTTTCTTT	CASGASGVTEAFF